What follows are 4 T cell receptor beta chains derived from one specimen sequenced in a study of shared clonotypes between healthy human individuals. Sequencing used immunoSEQ multiplex PCR; TCRdb keeps in-frame clones, though not all of them. The sample yields 2,100,000 or so clones, around 95% seen once. Sequenced material: naive CD4+ T cells sorted from blood. Subset defined: CD45RA+ positively selected. Receptor source: a young man in good health.

This clone was counted between two and nine times. This chain joins TRBV7-2 and TRBJ2-4; 10 bases line up with TRBD2. The V gene's germline CDR1 is SGHTA and CDR2 FQGNSA. CDR3 length: 14 residues. V shed 1 base and J 12 bases; nucleotides not matched to a gene: 6. The CDR3 loop reads CASSLEREGLRQYF. In DNA, the CDR3 is TGTGCCAGCAGCTTAGAGCGGGAGGGCCTCCGTCAGTACTTC.

This chain connects TRBV7-2 to TRBJ2-3; perhaps TRBD2 as D (5 bases). CDR3 size: 16 residues. Trimming shortened V by 1 base and J by 0 bases, and 11 bases separated the two germline ends. Germline CDR1 SGHTA, CDR2 FQGNSA. The CDR3 here is CASSLGGSASTDTQYF. Here the CDR3 DNA reads TGTGCCAGCAGCTTAGGAGGTAGCGCTAGCACAGATACGCAGTATTTT.

Here the CDR3 DNA reads TGTGCCAGCAGCTCGGGGACTAGCGGCTACGAGCAGTACTTC. This sequence encodes CASSSGTSGYEQYF. This chain connects TRBV11-2 to TRBJ2-7, with 11 bases fitting TRBD2. The CDR3 consists of 14 residues. Per the germline V gene, CDR1 is SGHAT and CDR2 is FQNNGV. Trimming cost V 4 bases and J 3 bases; bases outside gene matches: 2.

CDR3 sequence (DNA): TGTGCCAGCGCCCGGGGGGCCACAGATACGCAGTATTTT. Protein sequence: CASARGATDTQYF. This sequence joins TRBV5-4 and TRBJ2-3; D perhaps matches TRBD2 (7 bases). V was pared by 7 bases and J by 2 bases, with 11 bases between. The CDR3 runs 13 residues. CDR1 is SGHNT and CDR2 is YYREEE in the germline V gene (reference sequence).